The text below deals with one T cell receptor beta chain. Its antigen is undetermined. These data are taken from a study of T-cell reconstitution after alpha-beta-depleted transplantation in children. V was clipped by 3 bases and J by 0 bases, with 12 bases between them. The CDR3 is 16 amino acids. Study-level findings and limits: From surviving recipient T cells and thymic progenitors came the high day-60 TCRbeta diversity observed in some patients. The origin of alpha-beta T cells about two months after transplant was reportedly several hundred expanded graft clones. T-cell counts and diversity at one year post-transplant came mainly from newly produced T cells.

Preparation of the TCRbeta library was carried out with unique molecular identifiers. TCRdb re-called the PCR reads through MiXCR, storing one row per CDR3 protein. The repertoire holds nearly 250,000 distinct CDR3 sequences, roughly 7.7% seen once, with 5% to 7% in the top ten. This sample comprised PBMCs, mostly from graft donor cells, obtained 180 days after TCRalphabeta/CD19-depleted stem cell transplant. This TCR derives from a male patient between 5 and 17 years old who had a stem cell transplant for acute lymphoblastic leukemia, so the T cells may come from the graft donor. The chain combines TRBV12-3 or TRBV12-4 with TRBJ1-5; D is perhaps TRBD1 (6 bases). The CDR3 loop is CASSFWGGGSNQPQHF. The CDR3 DNA is TGTGCCAGCAGTTTTTGGGGAGGGGGTAGCAATCAGCCCCAGCATTTT.